This T cell receptor (beta chain) was documented in a study of OX40 agonist ivuxolimab in advanced cancers. CDR3 length: 15 amino acids. With 3 bases clipped from V and 7 bases from J, the junction kept 8 bases outside the gene matches. The germline V gene has CDR1 SEHNR and CDR2 FQNEAQ (reference sequence). TCRdb's copy holds only in-frame clones and misses some; the assay was immunoSEQ multiplex PCR. The sample gives tens of thousands of clones, roughly 80% of which show up once; approximately 7.3% is in the top ten. The TCR sequence derives from an adult with an advanced solid tumor such as melanoma, head and neck, liver or kidney cancer. The sample in question was CD4+ or CD8+ T cells sorted from blood, obtained in a trial of the OX40 agonist ivuxolimab. The chain joins TRBV7-9 to TRBJ2-1; 8 nucleotides align to TRBD2. CDR3 region: CASSFITAGVNEQFF. The CDR3 DNA reads as TGTGCCAGCAGCTTTATCACAGCGGGAGTGAATGAGCAGTTCTTC. Based on the CDR3 plus reference TRBV7-9 and TRBJ2-1, the full variable domain is DTGVSQNPRHKITKRGQNVTFRCDPISEHNRLYWYRQTLGQGPEFLTYFQNEAQLEKSRLLSDRFSAERPKGSFSTLEIQRTEQGDSAMYLCASSFITAGVNEQFFGPGTRLTVL.